This entry describes one T cell receptor beta chain. Antigen unknown. CDR1 and CDR2 from the germline V gene are SQVTM and ANQGSEA. There are 12 residues in the CDR3. Trimming shortened V by 4 bases and J by 3 bases, and 9 bases separated the two germline ends. The sample originates from a study of T cell repertoires in cytomegalovirus infection. About the study: Matching HLA type and CMV infection were both indicated by public TCR beta signatures. General study results and limits: The ex vivo response was dominated by HLA-C-restricted CMV-specific TCR beta clonotypes.

Each CDR3 protein is one row after TCRdb ran MiXCR on the reads. The sample carries around 570,000 distinct CDR3 sequences, 40% recorded once. The material was cultured PBMCs, obtained from culture after CMV antigen stimulation. This receptor was obtained from a human donor in good health (CMV status not recorded). Some clones in this sample may be carry-over from other donors' samples. The rearrangement uses TRBV29-1 and TRBJ2-5, with D perhaps TRBD2 (5 bases). The DNA of the CDR3 is TGCAGCGTTGGGGAGATGGAAGAGACCCAGTACTTC. The encoded protein is CSVGEMEETQYF.